The 5 T cell receptor beta chains given below trace back to one sample, sequenced in a study of T cell repertoires in cytomegalovirus infection. Antigen specificity for these receptors is unknown. TCRdb passed the reads through MiXCR, listing each CDR3 protein once. The data contain 200,000 to 250,000 distinct CDR3 sequences, 38% of them singletons. Specimen: CD8+ T cells from cultured PBMCs, collected from culture after CMV antigen stimulation. These receptors were obtained from a human donor in good health (CMV status not recorded). Some clones in this sample may be carry-over from other donors' samples.

The chain combines TRBV27 with TRBJ2-3; TRBD2 agrees at 8 bases. This CDR3 region has 16 residues. Germline CDR1 MNHEY, CDR2 SMNVEV (reference sequence). The junction had 5 bases not matched to a gene; V was cut back by 2 bases and J by 1 base. This CDR3 reads CASSLRGRGGTDTQYF. CDR3 nucleotide sequence: TGTGCCAGCAGTTTACGAGGGCGGGGGGGCACAGATACGCAGTATTTT.

This clonotype was observed many times. This chain links TRBV27 with TRBJ1-5, with a weak D call TRBD1 (6 bases). Looked up from germline, CDR1 is MNHEY and CDR2 is SMNVEV (reference sequence). V lost 8 bases to trimming and J lost 3 bases, with 14 bases between them. This CDR3 is 14 amino acids long. CDR3 bases: TGTGCCAGCGCCTCGAGGGGGTACAATCAGCCCCAGCATTTT. It translates to CASASRGYNQPQHF.

The sample holds a few counts of this clonotype. The V and J genes are TRBV12-3 or TRBV12-4 and TRBJ2-2, with 8 bases lining up with TRBD1. The V and J ends lost 5 bases and 1 base, in that order; junction bases with no gene match: 6. The CDR3 spans 16 residues. CDR3 amino acids: CASSTPGQVNTGELFF. The CDR3 DNA is TGTGCCAGCAGTACCCCGGGACAGGTGAACACCGGGGAGCTGTTTTTT.

There are a few counts of this clonotype. The chain's CDR3 is CASSEAGGGGGGTDTQYF. CDR3 DNA: TGTGCCAGCAGTGAAGCAGGGGGGGGCGGGGGGGGCACAGATACGCAGTATTTT. This rearrangement joins TRBV2 to TRBJ2-3, with 9 bases aligning to TRBD2. Germline values: CDR1 SNHLY, CDR2 FYNNEI. CDR3 length: 18 residues. Unmatched junction bases numbered 8, after V lost 0 bases and J lost 1 base. The full variable domain, its missing parts supplied by reference TRBV2 and TRBJ2-3, is EPEVTQTPSHQVTQMGQEVILRCVPISNHLYFYWYRQILGQKVEFLVSFYNNEISEKSEIFDDQFSVERPDGSNFTLKIRSTKLEDSAMYFCASSEAGGGGGGTDTQYFGPGTRLTVL.

DNA for the CDR3: TGCAGTGCTAGTGGACTAGCGGGAGAGGCGCAGTATTTT. Residues: CSASGLAGEAQYF. V and J are TRBV20-1 and TRBJ2-3, with TRBD2 matching over 13 bases. Germline CDR1 DFQATT, CDR2 SNEGSKA (reference sequence). This CDR3 is 13 amino acids long. Trimming at V came to 3 bases and at J to 10 bases, leaving 4 bases not matched to a gene.